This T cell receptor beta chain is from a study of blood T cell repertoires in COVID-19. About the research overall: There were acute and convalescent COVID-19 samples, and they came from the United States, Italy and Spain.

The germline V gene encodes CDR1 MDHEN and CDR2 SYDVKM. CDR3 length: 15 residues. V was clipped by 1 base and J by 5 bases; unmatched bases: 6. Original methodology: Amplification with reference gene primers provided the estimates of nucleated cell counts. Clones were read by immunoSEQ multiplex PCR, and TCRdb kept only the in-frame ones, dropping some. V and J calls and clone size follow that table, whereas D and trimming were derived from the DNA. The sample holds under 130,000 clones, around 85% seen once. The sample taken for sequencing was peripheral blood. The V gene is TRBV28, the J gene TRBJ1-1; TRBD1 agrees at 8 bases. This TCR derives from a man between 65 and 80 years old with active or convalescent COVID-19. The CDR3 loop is CASSLSGQGRTEAFF. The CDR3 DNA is TGTGCCAGCAGTTTATCCGGACAGGGTAGGACTGAAGCTTTCTTT.